Shown below are 27 T cell receptor beta chains from a single sample sequenced in a study of identical twins. TCRdb ran MiXCR on the 5' RACE reads and lists one entry per CDR3 protein. The sample gives 400,000 to 500,000 distinct CDR3 sequences, approximately 18% of which show up once; around 12% is in the top ten. Material for sequencing was naive T cells sorted from blood. Receptors originate from a man aged 45-65 years in good health.

This clonotype showed up many times. The gene calls are TRBV18 and TRBJ2-5, with D possibly matching TRBD1 (6 bases). Trimming pared 8 bases from V and 2 bases from J, leaving 12 bases between. CDR3 length: 13 amino acids. Germline V lookup: CDR1 KGHSH, CDR2 LQKENI. CDR3 amino acids: CASSRGQQETQYF. The CDR3 nucleotides are TGTGCCAGCAGCCGTGGACAGCAAGAGACCCAGTACTTC.

The gene calls are TRBV5-1 and TRBJ2-2, with D perhaps TRBD2 (6 bases). CDR1 is SGHRS and CDR2 is YFSETQ in the germline V gene. CDR3 size: 16 residues. V dropped 4 bases and J dropped 1 base, with 14 bases sitting between them. DNA of the CDR3: TGCGCCAGCAGCCTCTCCCAGGGAGGGAACACCGGGGAGCTGTTTTTT. Encoded protein: CASSLSQGGNTGELFF.

This clonotype was counted between two and nine times. DNA of the CDR3: TGTGCCAGCAGCTTCGTCTCCATGGGCCCCTACGAGCAGTACTTC. As protein: CASSFVSMGPYEQYF. V and J are TRBV7-2 and TRBJ2-7; D gene unclear. CDR1 is SGHTA and CDR2 is FQGNSA in the germline V gene. The CDR3 has 15 amino acids. V lost 3 bases to trimming and J lost 2 bases, with 14 bases between them.

This clonotype was seen ten or more times. The rearrangement uses TRBV29-1 and TRBJ2-7; D is possibly TRBD1 or TRBD2 (6 bases each). Trimming took 6 bases from V and 0 from J, leaving 15 bases between them. The CDR3 is made up of 14 amino acids. CDR1 is SQVTM and CDR2 is ANQGSEA in the germline V gene. The CDR3 sequence: CSVLGGLFSYEQYF. Written as DNA, the CDR3 is TGCAGCGTCCTAGGGGGGTTATTCTCCTACGAGCAGTACTTC.

This clonotype was seen a handful of times. J is TRBJ2-7 and V is TRBV27; a possible D gene is TRBD2 (5 bases). CDR3 length equals 15 residues. With 2 bases removed from V and 3 bases from J, the gap between germline ends came to 14 bases. Germline V gene data show CDR1 as MNHEY and CDR2 as SMNVEV (reference sequence). The CDR3 nucleotides are TGTGCCAGCAGTTTAGGGATTCGGGGTAGCTACGAGCAGTACTTC. Translation gives CASSLGIRGSYEQYF.

This clonotype has only a few counts. This chain joins TRBV12-3 or TRBV12-4 and TRBJ2-1; the match to TRBD2 covers 9 bases. The ends lost 5 bases at V and 7 bases at J; junction bases unmatched: 15. This CDR3 is 17 amino acids long. The CDR3 nucleotides are TGTGCCAGCAGTCAACCTCGCTTGGGACTAGCATTTAATGAGCAGTTCTTC. Translation: CASSQPRLGLAFNEQFF.

The chain has TRBV7-6 and TRBJ2-1; no definite D call. The germline gives CDR1 SGHVS, CDR2 FNYEAQ. The CDR3 is made up of 14 amino acids. The V and J ends lost 1 base and 10 bases respectively, with 14 bases between them. As DNA, the CDR3 is TGTGCCAGCAGCTTAGGATCTGGCCTCCTAGAGCAGTTCTTC. This gives the protein CASSLGSGLLEQFF.

V is TRBV7-2 and J is TRBJ2-5; possibly TRBD2 for D (6 bases). Trimming cost V 1 base and J 2 bases, with 14 bases left between them. CDR1 and CDR2 (germline): SGHTA, FQGNSA. The CDR3 is 16 residues long. The CDR3 loop is CASSLVGTRGQETQYF. In nucleotides, the CDR3 is TGTGCCAGCAGCTTAGTGGGGACTCGTGGGCAAGAGACCCAGTACTTC. Complete variable domain (other parts from reference TRBV7-2 and TRBJ2-5): GAGVSQSPSNKVTEKGKDVELRCDPISGHTALYWYRQSLGQGLEFLIYFQGNSAPDKSGLPSDRFSAERTGGSVSTLTIQRTQQEDSAVYLCASSLVGTRGQETQYFGPGTRLLVL.

The chain is built from TRBV6-2 or TRBV6-3 and TRBJ2-3, with a possible D match to TRBD1 (6 bases). CDR3 length: 20 residues. Looked up from germline, CDR1 is MNHEY and CDR2 is SVGEGT. V lost 0 bases to trimming and J lost 0 bases, with 22 bases between them. The CDR3 coding sequence is TGTGCCAGCAGTTACTCAACCGGGACAAAGGGGATCCCTAGCACAGATACGCAGTATTTT. It encodes CASSYSTGTKGIPSTDTQYF.

This clonotype was observed a few times. V is TRBV15 and J is TRBJ2-5, with TRBD2 matching over 7 bases. Trimming took 1 base from V and 4 from J; bases not matched to a gene: 6. The CDR3 is made up of 15 amino acids. Germline values: CDR1 LNHNV, CDR2 YYDKDF (reference sequence). CDR3: CATSRGSSGLETQYF. Written as DNA, the CDR3 is TGTGCCACCAGCAGAGGCTCTAGCGGTCTAGAGACCCAGTACTTC.

A few counts support this clonotype. This rearrangement joins TRBV15 to TRBJ2-5; D is ambiguous. The CDR3 runs 13 residues. V was pared by 4 bases and J by 3 bases, with 9 bases between. Germline V gene lookup returns CDR1 LNHNV and CDR2 YYDKDF (reference sequence). DNA for the CDR3: TGTGCCACCAGCATAGGTCCGGAAGAGACCCAGTACTTC. Residues: CATSIGPEETQYF.

V and J are TRBV24-1 and TRBJ2-7; 12 nucleotides line up with TRBD2. Unmatched junction bases numbered 8, after V lost 4 bases and J lost 5 bases. The CDR3 contains 16 residues. Germline lookup yields CDR1 KGHDR and CDR2 SFDVKD. The CDR3 sequence: CATSDSLAGGLHEQYF. CDR3 sequence (DNA): TGTGCCACCAGTGACTCCCTAGCGGGAGGGCTCCACGAGCAGTACTTC.

V is TRBV5-6 and J is TRBJ1-1, with D unresolved. Trimming left V 4 bases short and J 0 bases short, with 16 bases between. The CDR3 extends over 16 amino acids. Germline V gives CDR1 SGHDT, CDR2 YYEEEE. In DNA, the CDR3 is TGTGCCAGCAGCCCCAACCGACGGCCAGTGAACACTGAAGCTTTCTTT. Encoded protein: CASSPNRRPVNTEAFF.

This clonotype was seen a handful of times. The V gene is TRBV7-2, the J gene TRBJ2-5, with D perhaps given as TRBD1 or TRBD2 (5 bases each). Germline assignment: CDR1 SGHTA and CDR2 FQGNSA. V shed 2 bases and J shed 9 bases, with 19 bases lying between them. CDR3 length equals 15 residues. CDR3 in DNA: TGTGCCAGCAGCTTATCAACCACAGGACTTGGGGCCCAGTACTTC. It codes for CASSLSTTGLGAQYF.

This clonotype was seen at least ten times. J is TRBJ2-3 and V is TRBV18, with TRBD1 as a possible D gene (5 bases). Trimming cost V 3 bases and J 0 bases, with 7 bases left between them. CDR3 length: 14 amino acids. Germline V CDR1 and CDR2: KGHSH, LQKENI. In DNA form, the CDR3 reads TGTGCCAGCTCACCGACAGTTAGCACAGATACGCAGTATTTT. Encoded protein: CASSPTVSTDTQYF.

Of note for this clonotype: No conserved phenylalanine or tryptophan ends this CDR3, so it is likely a read error. The DNA is left out, because the CDR3 cannot be placed on it with certainty; the CDR3 is given as TCRdb lists it. The chain uses TRBV2 and TRBJ2-1; the table assigns TRBD2, which was not confirmed against the DNA. Germline CDR1 is SNHLY and CDR2 is FYNNEI. The CDR3 comprises 12 residues, both ends counted. CDR3 sequence: CASSVGLAGGIL.

V is TRBV10-3 and J is TRBJ2-7, with 8 bases lining up with TRBD2. The CDR3 sequence is 17 residues long. The V gene's germline CDR1 is ENHRY and CDR2 SYGVKD. Trimming took 0 bases from V and 4 from J; bases not matched to a gene: 11. The CDR3: CAISESTRGLAVYEQYF. CDR3 in DNA: TGTGCCATCAGTGAGTCGACTCGAGGACTAGCCGTATACGAGCAGTACTTC.

This clonotype was counted between two and nine times. CDR3 sequence reads: CASSLVGSGGEDEQFF. CDR3 coding DNA: TGTGCCAGCAGCTTAGTAGGTAGCGGGGGGGAAGATGAGCAGTTCTTC. The chain links TRBV7-2 to TRBJ2-1; TRBD2 agrees at 11 bases. CDR1 SGHTA and CDR2 FQGNSA come from the germline V gene. CDR3 length: 16 amino acids. J gave up 8 bases and V 1 base, and 7 bases lay outside the gene matches.

This clonotype was picked up many times. This rearrangement joins TRBV6-1 to TRBJ1-1, with 9 bases lining up with TRBD1. Losses at the gene ends were 5 bases for V and 2 bases for J; bases not matched to a gene: 6. CDR1 and CDR2 from the germline V gene are MNHNS and SASEGT. The CDR3 is 15 amino acids. CDR3 sequence reads: CASSPWTGANTEAFF. The CDR3 DNA follows: TGTGCCAGCAGTCCATGGACAGGGGCCAACACTGAAGCTTTCTTT.

This clonotype was seen ten or more times. The CDR3 is CASSYWPGSLSHNEQFF. The DNA for the CDR3 is TGTGCCAGCAGTTACTGGCCGGGTTCACTTTCTCACAATGAGCAGTTCTTC. This chain connects TRBV6-5 to TRBJ2-1, with D unresolved. Germline CDR1 MNHEY, CDR2 SVGAGI. The CDR3 sequence is 17 residues long. V was trimmed by 1 base and J by 5 bases, leaving 18 bases between them.

In its sample, this clonotype was seen many times. The chain is built from TRBV6-1 and TRBJ1-2; D is undetermined. The CDR3 sequence is 13 residues long. Germline lookup yields CDR1 MNHNS and CDR2 SASEGT. Trimming cost V 6 bases and J 4 bases, with 12 bases left between them. The CDR3 DNA follows: TGTGCCAGCAGACAAACAGAGTCCTATGGCTACACCTTC. This gives the protein CASRQTESYGYTF.

The V gene is TRBV24-1, the J gene TRBJ2-3; D is uncertain. Germline CDR1 and CDR2: KGHDR and SFDVKD. V was cut by 11 bases and J by 2 bases, with 7 bases left in between. The CDR3 consists of 11 residues. The DNA for the CDR3 is TGTGCCAACTTGGTCACAGATACGCAGTATTTT. Translating gives CANLVTDTQYF.

This clonotype occurred a few times. The chain employs TRBV7-9 and TRBJ1-6, with D possibly being TRBD1 (5 bases). The CDR3 is 13 amino acids. CDR1 is SEHNR and CDR2 is FQNEAQ in the germline V gene (reference sequence). Trimming pared 5 bases from V and 9 bases from J, leaving 11 bases between. CDR3 amino acids: CASSPGDGSPLHF. The CDR3 nucleotides are TGTGCCAGCAGCCCCGGGGACGGTTCACCCCTCCACTTT.

This clonotype appeared a few times. At one boundary the junction diverges from the germline segment, which might be a read error. The chain links TRBV6-5 to TRBJ2-5, with TRBD2 matching 8 bases. Germline CDR1 is MNHEY and CDR2 is SVGAGI. The CDR3 loop spans 14 amino acids. This chain's CDR3 is CASSSLRGLVTQSF. The CDR3 DNA reads TGTGCCAGCAGTTCCCTCCGGGGACTAGTCACCCAGTCCTTC.

The chain combines TRBV6-1 with TRBJ2-7; 10 nucleotides match TRBD2. Germline V lookup: CDR1 MNHNS, CDR2 SASEGT. The trim removed 8 bases at V and 4 bases at J, leaving 8 bases unmatched. This CDR3 has 14 amino acids. The CDR3 is CASALAGGQYEQYF. In nucleotides, the CDR3 is TGTGCCAGCGCCTTAGCGGGGGGCCAGTACGAGCAGTACTTC.

There are many counts of this clonotype. This chain joins TRBV6-2 or TRBV6-3 and TRBJ1-6; a weak D match, TRBD1 (6 bases). Germline CDR1 and CDR2: MNHEY and SVGEGT. The CDR3 runs to 17 residues. Between the trimmed V and J ends, which lost 2 bases and 7 bases, there was a span of 18 bases. DNA of the CDR3: TGTGCCAGCAGTTACCGCTCCGGGGGGGGGCCGAATTCACCCCTCCACTTT. Residues: CASSYRSGGGPNSPLHF.

This clonotype was found a few times. The chain recombines TRBV5-1 with TRBJ2-7; TRBD2 agrees at 8 bases. V shed 0 bases, J shed 3 bases, and the junction held 5 bases outside the gene matches. The germline CDR1 and CDR2 sequences are SGHRS and YFSETQ. The CDR3 covers 15 residues. DNA of the CDR3: TGCGCCAGCAGCTTGGCGGCGGGGGGAGGCTACGAGCAGTACTTC. Amino acid sequence: CASSLAAGGGYEQYF. Using reference TRBV5-1 and TRBJ2-7 for the parts outside the CDR3, the full variable domain is KAGVTQTPRYLIKTRGQQVTLSCSPISGHRSVSWYQQTPGQGLQFLFEYFSETQRNKGNFPGRFSGRQFSNSRSEMNVSTLELGDSALYLCASSLAAGGGYEQYFGPGTRLTVT.